The subject of this entry is one T cell receptor (beta chain). Its antigen is not identified. Germline-derived CDR1 and CDR2 are SEHNR and FQNEAQ (reference sequence). This CDR3 contains 13 residues. V lost 11 bases and J lost 6; bases outside the gene matches: 8. The data derive from a study of cytomegalovirus exposure and HLA in healthy donors. Overall study findings and caveats: Most likely, a cluster of highly shared sequence variants arose as a sequencing artifact.

PCR used 60 Vbeta primers and 13 Jbeta primers. Repertoires were generated with immunoSEQ multiplex PCR, while TCRdb's copy carries only in-frame clones and drops some. This table holds about 69,000 clones, roughly 71% found once. The source of this sequence is a woman aged 60-75 years in good health and CMV-seropositive. The chain links TRBV7-9 to TRBJ1-1; TRBD1 agrees at 11 bases. The sequenced sample consisted of PBMCs. CDR3 loop: CAVGQGAGAEAFF. DNA for the CDR3: TGTGCCGTAGGACAGGGGGCGGGGGCTGAAGCTTTCTTT.